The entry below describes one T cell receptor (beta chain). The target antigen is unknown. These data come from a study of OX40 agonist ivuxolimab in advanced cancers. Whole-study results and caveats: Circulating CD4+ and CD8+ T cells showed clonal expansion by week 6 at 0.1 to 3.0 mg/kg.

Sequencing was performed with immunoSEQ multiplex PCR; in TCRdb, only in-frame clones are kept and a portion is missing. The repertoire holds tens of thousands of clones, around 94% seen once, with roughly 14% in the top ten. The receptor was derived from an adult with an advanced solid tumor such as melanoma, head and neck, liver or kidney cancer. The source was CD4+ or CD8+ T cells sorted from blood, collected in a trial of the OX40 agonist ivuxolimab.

The CDR3 reads CASSLGDRGGLSGNTIYF. The CDR3 coding sequence is TGTGCCAGCAGCTTAGGGGACAGGGGAGGGCTCTCTGGAAACACCATATATTTT. J is TRBJ1-3 and V is TRBV7-9; TRBD1 matches at 10 bases. V trimming: 1 base; J trimming: 0 bases; junction bases outside the gene matches: 6. In germline, CDR1 is SEHNR, CDR2 FQNEAQ (reference sequence). The CDR3 has 18 residues. Combining the CDR3 with reference TRBV7-9 and TRBJ1-3 gives the whole variable domain DTGVSQNPRHKITKRGQNVTFRCDPISEHNRLYWYRQTLGQGPEFLTYFQNEAQLEKSRLLSDRFSAERPKGSFSTLEIQRTEQGDSAMYLCASSLGDRGGLSGNTIYFGEGSWLTVV.